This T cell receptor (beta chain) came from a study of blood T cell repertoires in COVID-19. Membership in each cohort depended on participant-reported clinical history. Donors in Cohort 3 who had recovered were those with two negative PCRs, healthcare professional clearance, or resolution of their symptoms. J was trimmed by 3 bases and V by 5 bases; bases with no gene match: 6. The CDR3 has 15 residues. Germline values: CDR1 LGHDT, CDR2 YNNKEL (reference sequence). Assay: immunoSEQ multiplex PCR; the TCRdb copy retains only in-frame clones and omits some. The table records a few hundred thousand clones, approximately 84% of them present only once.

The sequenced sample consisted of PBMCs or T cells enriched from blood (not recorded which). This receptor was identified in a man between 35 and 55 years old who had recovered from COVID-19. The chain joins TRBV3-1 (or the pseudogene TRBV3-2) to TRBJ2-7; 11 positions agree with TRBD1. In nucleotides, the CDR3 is TGTGCCAGCAGCGAAGCCGGGACAGGGGGCTACGAGCAGTACTTC. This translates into CASSEAGTGGYEQYF.